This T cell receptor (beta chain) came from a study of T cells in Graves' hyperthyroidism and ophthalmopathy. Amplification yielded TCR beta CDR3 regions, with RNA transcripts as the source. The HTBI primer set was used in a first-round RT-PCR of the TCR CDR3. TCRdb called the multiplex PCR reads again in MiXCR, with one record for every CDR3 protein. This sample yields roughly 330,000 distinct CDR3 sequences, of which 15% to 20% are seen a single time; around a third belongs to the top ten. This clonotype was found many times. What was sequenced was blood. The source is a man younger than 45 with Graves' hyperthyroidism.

This CDR3 reads CASSFSGRSSYEQYF. As DNA, the CDR3 is TGTGCCAGCAGCTTCTCAGGAAGGAGCTCCTACGAGCAGTACTTC. The rearrangement joins TRBV11-2 to TRBJ2-7; D is ambiguous. The CDR3 is 15 residues long. Germline V gene data show CDR1 as SGHAT and CDR2 as FQNNGV. Trimming left V 3 bases short and J 0 bases short, with 12 bases between.